These T cell receptor beta chains were read from a single sample in a study of blood T cell repertoires in COVID-19. Generated by immunoSEQ multiplex PCR, the TCRdb table keeps only in-frame clones and is missing some. Among approximately 270,000 clones listed, 70% to 90% were seen once. The sequenced material came from PBMCs or T cells enriched from blood (not recorded which). The origin of the receptors is a woman in her forties or fifties who had recovered from COVID-19. CDR3s include the opening cysteine and the closing phenylalanine or tryptophan. The D gene is left open where the match is weak. Clone size appears in some rows only: once, few, many, or a class for an expanded clone.

J: TRBJ2-3
V: TRBV2
D: TRBD2
size: -
DNA: TGTGCCAGCAATATAGCGGGAGCGGCAGATACGCAGTATTTT
CDR3: CASNIAGAADTQYF

J: TRBJ2-1
V: TRBV7-8
D: TRBD2
size: -
DNA: TGTGCCAGCAGCTTAACTAGCGGGAGGATGGGTGAGCAGTTCTTC
CDR3: CASSLTSGRMGEQFF

J: TRBJ2-1
V: TRBV6-6
D: -
size: -
DNA: TGTGCCAGCAGCCACCTCGGACCGGGGTACAATGAGCAGTTCTTC
CDR3: CASSHLGPGYNEQFF

J: TRBJ2-3
V: TRBV3-1/TRBV3-2
D: -
size: -
DNA: TGTGCCAGCAGCCACAACGGGAGAGGGGATACGCAGTATTTT
CDR3: CASSHNGRGDTQYF

J: TRBJ2-2
V: TRBV7-7
D: -
size: -
DNA: TGTGCTAGCAGCTCCCGGGGTGGCGGGGACCAGCATGGCACCGGGGAGCTGTTTTTT
CDR3: CASSSRGGGDQHGTGELFF

J: TRBJ1-1
V: TRBV5-1
D: -
size: -
DNA: TGCGCCAGCAGCGCGGGGTCGGACTCTAAATGGGCTTTCTTT
CDR3: CASSAGSDSKWAFF

J: TRBJ2-2
V: TRBV25-1
D: TRBD1
size: -
DNA: TGTGCCAGCACCAAGACAGGGGTCGACACCGGGGAGCTGTTTTTT
CDR3: CASTKTGVDTGELFF

J: TRBJ2-3
V: TRBV28
D: -
size: -
DNA: TGTGCCAGCAGGGCCAGCACAGATACGCAGTATTTT
CDR3: CASRASTDTQYF

J: TRBJ2-2
V: TRBV6-1
D: -
size: once
DNA: TGTGCCAGCAGTGAACCAGGGAGGATCTCCGGGGAGCTGTTTTTT
CDR3: CASSEPGRISGELFF

J: TRBJ2-3
V: TRBV9
D: TRBD2
size: -
DNA: TGTGCCAGCAGCGTAGCGGGAGGGTACACAGATACGCAGTATTTT
CDR3: CASSVAGGYTDTQYF

J: TRBJ2-5
V: TRBV2
D: TRBD1
size: once
DNA: TGTGCCAGCAGTGAAAAGACAGGGCGTGGAGAGACCCAGTACTTC
CDR3: CASSEKTGRGETQYF

J: TRBJ2-1
V: TRBV11-2
D: -
size: -
DNA: TGTGCCAGCAGCGGGTCCGGGACAAGGAGCTCCTACAATGAGCAGTTCTTC
CDR3: CASSGSGTRSSYNEQFF

J: TRBJ1-2
V: TRBV7-9
D: -
size: -
DNA: TGTGCCAGCGGGGGGATGGGACTCCGTTCCAACTATGGCTACACCTTC
CDR3: CASGGMGLRSNYGYTF

J: TRBJ1-1
V: TRBV7-9
D: TRBD1
size: -
DNA: TGTGCCAGCAGCTTGGGACAGGAGATCACTGAAGCTTTCTTT
CDR3: CASSLGQEITEAFF

J: TRBJ2-7
V: TRBV5-1
D: TRBD1
size: once
DNA: TGCGCCAGCAGCTTGGCCGTGGGACAGGGTGAAAACTCCTACGAGCAGTACTTC
CDR3: CASSLAVGQGENSYEQYF

J: TRBJ1-5
V: TRBV28
D: -
size: once
DNA: TGTGCCAGCAGTTTCGGTCGTAAGGGGTTAGGGGAGCCCCAGCATTTT
CDR3: CASSFGRKGLGEPQHF

J: TRBJ2-7
V: TRBV4-2
D: TRBD1
size: few
DNA: TGTGCCAGCAGCCACGGCAGGACAGGGGGCTTGGGAGAGCAGTACTTC
CDR3: CASSHGRTGGLGEQYF

J: TRBJ1-3
V: TRBV18
D: -
size: -
DNA: TGTGCCAGCTCACCAAATATCGGCCAGGGGACTGGAAACACCATATATTTT
CDR3: CASSPNIGQGTGNTIYF

J: TRBJ2-7
V: TRBV5-4
D: TRBD2
size: once
DNA: TGTGCCAGCAGCACCCGGGGACTAGCGGTCCACGAGCAGTACTTC
CDR3: CASSTRGLAVHEQYF

J: TRBJ1-1
V: TRBV5-1
D: -
size: -
DNA: TGCGCCAGCAGCTTGGGACTGAGAGTGAACACTGAAGCTTTCTTT
CDR3: CASSLGLRVNTEAFF

J: TRBJ2-7
V: TRBV6-6
D: -
size: -
DNA: TGTGCCAGCAGTTACGCTAACTCGAAGAACTACGAGCAGTACTTC
CDR3: CASSYANSKNYEQYF

J: TRBJ1-6
V: TRBV18
D: TRBD1
size: -
DNA: TGTGCCAGCTCACGGGGACAGGGAAATTCACCCCTCCACTTT
CDR3: CASSRGQGNSPLHF

J: TRBJ1-1
V: TRBV27
D: -
size: -
DNA: TGTGCCAGCAGTTTACGGGGGGCCAGGAACACTGAAGCTTTCTTT
CDR3: CASSLRGARNTEAFF

J: TRBJ1-2
V: TRBV5-1
D: -
size: -
DNA: TGCGCCAGCAGCTTGGTGTCCGGACACAGGGGCTACACCTTC
CDR3: CASSLVSGHRGYTF

J: TRBJ2-2
V: TRBV5-1
D: TRBD2
size: -
DNA: TGCGCCAGCAGCCCTAGCGGGGAGAACACCGGGGAGCTGTTTTTT
CDR3: CASSPSGENTGELFF

J: TRBJ2-7
V: TRBV9
D: TRBD2
size: -
DNA: TGTGCCAGCAGCGCCCCCGGGACTAGCGGTTCCGAGCAGTACTTC
CDR3: CASSAPGTSGSEQYF

J: TRBJ2-1
V: TRBV18
D: -
size: -
DNA: TGTGCCAGCTCACCACGGGCAGGGCTGGACAATGAGCAGTTCTTC
CDR3: CASSPRAGLDNEQFF

J: TRBJ2-2
V: TRBV18
D: TRBD1
size: -
DNA: TGTGCCAGCTCCGAGACAGGGAGAACGTACACCGGGGAGCTGTTTTTT
CDR3: CASSETGRTYTGELFF

J: TRBJ2-3
V: TRBV6-5
D: TRBD1
size: -
DNA: TGTGCCAGCAGTCGGACAGGGGAAGGCACAGATACGCAGTATTTT
CDR3: CASSRTGEGTDTQYF

J: TRBJ2-1
V: TRBV30
D: -
size: -
DNA: TGTGCCTGGAGGCCGGGGAGCACCTACAATGAGCAGTTCTTC
CDR3: CAWRPGSTYNEQFF

J: TRBJ2-5
V: TRBV14
D: -
size: -
DNA: TGTGCCAGCAGCCAAGGGAATGGAGGGAAGGGAGAGACCCAGTACTTC
CDR3: CASSQGNGGKGETQYF

J: TRBJ1-5
V: TRBV9
D: -
size: -
DNA: TGTGCCAGCAGCGTAGGGGGGGGAAAGAATCAGCCCCAGCATTTT
CDR3: CASSVGGGKNQPQHF

J: TRBJ2-3
V: TRBV28
D: -
size: -
DNA: TGTGCCAGCAGTTTATTTTTGGGGCGGGGTGGCGCAGATACGCAGTATTTT
CDR3: CASSLFLGRGGADTQYF

J: TRBJ2-2
V: TRBV9
D: TRBD2
size: -
DNA: TGTGCCAGCAGCGCAATGGGACTAATCACCGGGGAGCTGTTTTTT
CDR3: CASSAMGLITGELFF

J: TRBJ1-2
V: TRBV12-3/TRBV12-4
D: -
size: -
DNA: TGTGCCAGCAGTTTTATGGGGCATGGCTACACCTTC
CDR3: CASSFMGHGYTF

J: TRBJ2-3
V: TRBV29-1
D: -
size: -
DNA: TGCAGCGCTGGAGGCGGGATCACAGATACGCAGTATTTT
CDR3: CSAGGGITDTQYF

J: TRBJ1-5
V: TRBV10-2
D: -
size: -
DNA: TGCGCCAGCAGTGAGTCGATTTCAGTCTGGCAGCCCCAGCATTTT
CDR3: CASSESISVWQPQHF

J: TRBJ2-1
V: TRBV11-2
D: TRBD2
size: -
DNA: TGTGCCAGCAGCGTAAGCGGGGATACCTACAATGAGCAGTTCTTC
CDR3: CASSVSGDTYNEQFF

J: TRBJ1-1
V: TRBV5-6
D: TRBD1
size: -
DNA: TGTGCCAGCAGCTGGATCGACAGGGCCAACACTGAAGCTTTCTTT
CDR3: CASSWIDRANTEAFF

J: TRBJ1-3
V: TRBV7-2
D: -
size: -
DNA: TGTGCCAGCAGATCCGTCGGGTGGGAGAACACCATATATTTT
CDR3: CASRSVGWENTIYF

J: TRBJ1-1
V: TRBV6-4
D: -
size: -
DNA: TGTGCCAGCAGTGACTACATGAACACTGAAGCTTTCTTT
CDR3: CASSDYMNTEAFF

J: TRBJ2-7
V: TRBV5-1
D: TRBD2
size: -
DNA: TGCGCCAGCAGCCCCCTGACTAGCGGAACTACCTACGAGCAGTACTTC
CDR3: CASSPLTSGTTYEQYF

J: TRBJ2-1
V: TRBV11-2
D: TRBD2
size: -
DNA: TGTGCCAGCAGTTCAACTAGCGGGAGGGATCACTCCTACAATGAGCAGTTCTTC
CDR3: CASSSTSGRDHSYNEQFF

J: TRBJ1-1
V: TRBV5-1
D: TRBD1
size: -
DNA: TGCGCCAGCAGCTTCAACGGACAGGGCGGCACTGAAGCTTTCTTT
CDR3: CASSFNGQGGTEAFF

J: TRBJ1-4
V: TRBV7-9
D: TRBD1
size: -
DNA: TGTGCCAGCAGCTCCGGACAGGGGGCTACTGGGGTTAATGAAAAACTGTTTTTT
CDR3: CASSSGQGATGVNEKLFF

J: TRBJ2-1
V: TRBV3-1/TRBV3-2
D: TRBD2
size: -
DNA: TGTGCCAGCAGCCAAGCGGGGGGACTAGCGTTCCAGCAGTTCTTC
CDR3: CASSQAGGLAFQQFF

J: TRBJ2-3
V: TRBV27
D: TRBD2
size: -
DNA: TGTGCCAGCAGTTTTTCTAGCGGGAGGCCGGCAGATACGCAGTATTTT
CDR3: CASSFSSGRPADTQYF

J: TRBJ1-6
V: TRBV27
D: -
size: -
DNA: TGTGCCAGCAGTTTCCAGGGTGATAATTCACCCCTCCACTTT
CDR3: CASSFQGDNSPLHF

J: TRBJ1-1
V: TRBV27
D: TRBD1
size: -
DNA: TGTGCCACCCAGGACAGGGATTGGACTGAAGCTTTCTTT
CDR3: CATQDRDWTEAFF

J: TRBJ2-1
V: TRBV27
D: TRBD1
size: -
DNA: TGTGCCAGCAGTTTGGCGGGACAGGGGTCCTACAATGAGCAGTTCTTC
CDR3: CASSLAGQGSYNEQFF

J: TRBJ2-2
V: TRBV5-1
D: TRBD1
size: -
DNA: TGCGCCAGCACCCTCCCAGGGGGCGGGGAGCTGTTTTTT
CDR3: CASTLPGGGELFF

J: TRBJ1-1
V: TRBV6-5
D: -
size: -
DNA: TGTGCCAGCACCTCAGTTATAAGGGGGACTGAAGCTTTCTTT
CDR3: CASTSVIRGTEAFF

J: TRBJ2-7
V: TRBV18
D: -
size: -
DNA: TGTGCCAGCTCACCATCACTAGAGACCTACGAGCAGTACTTC
CDR3: CASSPSLETYEQYF

J: TRBJ1-2
V: TRBV7-9
D: -
size: -
DNA: TGTGCCAGCAGCCAACCCCCGGGGGGCTATGGCTACACCTTC
CDR3: CASSQPPGGYGYTF

J: TRBJ2-3
V: TRBV19
D: TRBD2
size: -
DNA: TGTGCCAGTAGTATCTTGGCGGCGGGAGTTAAAGATACGCAGTATTTT
CDR3: CASSILAAGVKDTQYF

J: TRBJ1-5
V: TRBV19
D: TRBD1
size: -
DNA: TGTGCCAGTAGTATGGAGCAGGGGGCTGATCAGCCCCAGCATTTT
CDR3: CASSMEQGADQPQHF

J: TRBJ1-3
V: TRBV4-1
D: -
size: -
DNA: TGCGCCAGCAGCTCCCCGGTGAGGGTGGGTAACACCATATATTTT
CDR3: CASSSPVRVGNTIYF

J: TRBJ2-5
V: TRBV9
D: TRBD2
size: -
DNA: TGTGCCAGCAGCGTAGGGGGACTAGCGGGAGAGGAGACCCAGTACTTC
CDR3: CASSVGGLAGEETQYF

J: TRBJ1-1
V: TRBV5-4
D: TRBD1
size: -
DNA: TGTGCCAGCAGCACCACGGGACAGGTTTCGAACACTGAAGCTTTCTTT
CDR3: CASSTTGQVSNTEAFF

J: TRBJ1-5
V: TRBV19
D: -
size: -
DNA: TGTGCCAGTAGTATCCCCTCGACAGCGGGGGTTCAGCCCCAGCATTTT
CDR3: CASSIPSTAGVQPQHF